This T cell receptor beta chain originates from a study of CD8 T cells in Susac syndrome (dated by TCRdb to the late 2010s). Regarding the research as a whole: Repertoire sequencing was used to test whether CD8+ T cell activation and differentiation in Susac syndrome was antigen driven. Study-level results and caveats: The number of individuals in the TCR sequencing and HLA analysis was acknowledged as relatively small.

With respect to this clonotype: The antigen it binds to is not known. Base qualities are missing; no much larger clone stands one base away.

In the germline V gene, CDR1 corresponds to SGHTA and CDR2 to FQGNSA. The CDR3 measures 16 amino acids from cysteine to phenylalanine. Only CDR3 DNA is held: 48 bases, read in frame from base 1. Trimmed from V: 7 bases; trimmed from J: 5 bases; junction bases lacking a gene match: 12. Peripheral blood CD8+ and CD4+ T cells from healthy donors, Susac syndrome patients and multiple sclerosis patients were profiled by high-throughput TCR beta sequencing. Healthy donors were included as age- and sex-matched controls. Bulk CD8+ and CD4+ T cells were purified by magnetic negative isolation, while CD8+ TEMRA cells were enriched using FACS. Blood was collected in EDTA tubes and processed within 24 hours, with PBMCs isolated through density gradient centrifugation. PBMCs destined for TCR sequencing were cryopreserved in liquid nitrogen and later thawed in a 37 °C water bath. A purity of at least 90% was achieved for sorted or isolated CD4+, CD8+ and CD8+ TEMRA cells.

RNA was extracted using the RNeasy kit, and about 0.5 to 1 ug of the RNA was reverse transcribed with random hexamers. The immunoSEQ multiplex PCR assay, which covers 54 Vbeta and 13 Jbeta segments, was used to amplify TCR beta CDR3 regions. PCR amplification bias was corrected using a synthetic template baseline for primer optimization and computational correction. Regarding the original processing steps: Only productive sequences were kept, with reads annotated to V, D and J genes according to IMGT and analyzed in immunoSEQ Analyzer. Clonality was calculated as one minus the Shannon entropy normalized by log2 of the number of productive unique sequences. For each patient and control, public and private clones were evaluated among the 100 most prevalent clones. Susac-specific clones were defined as absent from healthy and MS cohorts, roughly 1,100 published viral clones and other ImmuneACCESS disease sequences. TCRdb trimmed the raw reads at Q25, called clones with MiXCR and kept productive beta chains. CDR3 protein sequences are deduplicated, and each keeps its most common genes and DNA. It is TCRdb's table, rather than the study itself, that gives the V and J calls and clone size. The sample table records around 140,000 distinct CDR3 sequences; roughly 95% of these occur just once. The top ten clones comprise approximately 0.09% of the sample.

The chain is encoded by TRBV7-2 joined to TRBJ1-1, with TRBD1 matching 11 junction bases. Source material: CD4+ T cells from PBMCs. The sequence was collected from a human donor in good health. The CDR3 protein sequence reads: CASTLHGQGARTEAFF. The nucleotides are TGTGCCAGCACCCTACACGGACAGGGGGCGCGGACTGAAGCTTTCTTT.